This entry lists 14 T cell receptor beta chains sequenced from one sample in a study of spatial heterogeneity in lung cancer. TCRdb processed the 5' RACE reads anew with MiXCR; each CDR3 protein has one entry. Among more than 45,000 distinct CDR3 sequences, approximately 5.3% were seen once, and the ten largest hold over 8.5%. Time point specified: sample taken at primary tumor resection. Unsorted whole RNA of tumor, nontumor lung or frozen PBMC was sequenced. The material was PBMCs, obtained at surgery. Receptors originate from a male donor with early-stage non-small cell lung cancer.

This clonotype was seen ten or more times. The gene calls are TRBV2 and TRBJ2-3; the D is unclear. The V end was cut by 5 bases, the J end by 0 bases, with 6 bases between. Germline V gene lookup returns CDR1 SNHLY and CDR2 FYNNEI. CDR3 length: 13 amino acids. CDR3 sequence (DNA): TGTGCCAGCAGTAGGTGGAGCACAGATACGCAGTATTTT. Translation: CASSRWSTDTQYF.

This clonotype was counted many times. The chain uses TRBV7-3 and TRBJ2-2; D remains ambiguous. In germline, CDR1 is SGHTA, CDR2 FQGTGA. This CDR3 region has 12 residues. V was pared by 3 bases and J by 6 bases, with 5 bases between. CDR3 protein: CASSFGPGELFF. CDR3 bases: TGTGCCAGCAGCTTCGGGCCCGGGGAGCTGTTTTTT.

The table lists this clonotype with many counts. The chain is built from TRBV7-2 and TRBJ2-7; D might be TRBD1 (6 bases). From germline, CDR1 is SGHTA and CDR2 FQGNSA. Trimming took off 3 bases at V and 4 bases at J, with 7 bases between the two ends. This CDR3 comprises 12 residues. CDR3 in amino acids: CASSFTGYEQYF. DNA for the CDR3: TGTGCCAGCAGCTTCACAGGGTACGAGCAGTACTTC.

The rearrangement links TRBV7-2 to TRBJ2-3; D may be TRBD1 or TRBD2 (5 bases each). In germline, CDR1 is SGHTA, CDR2 FQGNSA. The ends were cut back, 1 base at V and 4 bases at J, with 12 bases in the middle. The length of the CDR3 is 15 residues. CDR3 sequence reads: CASSLEWGSPDTQYF. Written as DNA, the CDR3 is TGTGCCAGCAGCTTAGAGTGGGGGAGCCCAGATACGCAGTATTTT.

Many counts were recorded for this clonotype. The chain carries TRBV7-2 and TRBJ2-1; D ambiguous. Trimming pared 5 bases from V and 2 bases from J, leaving 13 bases between. This CDR3 spans 15 amino acids. Germline lookup yields CDR1 SGHTA and CDR2 FQGNSA. The CDR3 sequence is CASSLSAGTYNEQFF. CDR3 bases: TGTGCCAGCAGCCTCTCGGCTGGAACCTACAATGAGCAGTTCTTC.

This clonotype showed up many times. V gene TRBV11-3 combines with J gene TRBJ2-1; 14 bases match TRBD2. Germline V lookup: CDR1 SGHNT, CDR2 YENEEA. CDR3 length: 16 amino acids. V shed 6 bases, J shed 7 bases, and the junction held 8 bases outside the gene matches. Here the CDR3 reads CASSSGTSGRGNEQFF. DNA of the CDR3: TGTGCCAGCAGTTCCGGGACTAGCGGGAGAGGAAATGAGCAGTTCTTC.

At least ten counts were recorded for this clonotype. This chain connects TRBV12-3 or TRBV12-4 to TRBJ2-3; D is unclear. CDR3 length: 15 amino acids. V lost 2 bases and J lost 0, with 9 bases in between. This chain's CDR3 is CASSLFRSSTDTQYF. The CDR3 DNA sequence: TGTGCCAGCAGTTTATTTCGGTCTAGCACAGATACGCAGTATTTT.

By sample fraction, this clonotype is medium-sized. This rearrangement joins TRBV7-2 to TRBJ2-2, with D perhaps assigned TRBD1 or TRBD2 (6 bases each). With 4 bases removed from V and 1 base from J, the gap between germline ends came to 13 bases. The CDR3 sequence is 16 residues long. CDR1 and CDR2 from the germline V gene are SGHTA and FQGNSA. CDR3 in DNA: TGTGCCAGCAGCTCTAGGGGGGCCCTGAACACCGGGGAGCTGTTTTTT. Encoded protein: CASSSRGALNTGELFF. Full variable domain (outside the CDR3, taken from reference TRBV7-2 and TRBJ2-2): GAGVSQSPSNKVTEKGKDVELRCDPISGHTALYWYRQSLGQGLEFLIYFQGNSAPDKSGLPSDRFSAERTGGSVSTLTIQRTQQEDSAVYLCASSSRGALNTGELFFGEGSRLTVL.

This clonotype has ten or more counts. V is TRBV11-2 and J is TRBJ2-1; 7 bases agree with TRBD2. The germline V gene encodes CDR1 SGHAT and CDR2 FQNNGV. The CDR3 runs to 17 residues. J gave up 3 bases and V 1 base, and 9 bases lay outside the gene matches. Here the CDR3 DNA reads TGTGCCAGCAGCTTAGTGAGGAGCGGGAAAAGCTACAATGAGCAGTTCTTC. Its translation: CASSLVRSGKSYNEQFF. The full variable domain, in which reference TRBV11-2 and TRBJ2-1 provide the parts outside the CDR3, is EAGVAQSPRYKIIEKRQSVAFWCNPISGHATLYWYQQILGQGPKLLIQFQNNGVVDDSQLPKDRFSAERLKGVDSTLKIQPAKLEDSAVYLCASSLVRSGKSYNEQFFGPGTRLTVL.

In this sample, this clonotype turned up many times. V gene TRBV12-3 or TRBV12-4 combines with J gene TRBJ1-5, with no clear D. This CDR3 comprises 11 residues. Trimming left V 5 bases short and J 8 bases short, with 7 bases between. CDR3 region: CASSLNEPQHF. The CDR3 DNA is TGTGCCAGCAGTCTGAATGAGCCCCAGCATTTT.

This clonotype showed up many times. Written as DNA, the CDR3 is TGTGCCAGCAGCCAAGACCCCGCGAGTACAGATACGCAGTATTTT. Translated, it gives CASSQDPASTDTQYF. The genes are TRBV3-1 and TRBJ2-3; D unclear. The CDR3 extends over 15 amino acids. Deletions cut 0 bases from V and 3 bases from J, with 10 bases between. The germline V gene encodes CDR1 LGHDT and CDR2 YNNKEL (reference sequence).

V gene TRBV10-3 combines with J gene TRBJ2-2; TRBD1 agrees at 7 bases. This CDR3 comprises 14 residues. With 10 bases clipped from V and 5 bases from J, the junction kept 10 bases outside the gene matches. Germline V lookup: CDR1 ENHRY, CDR2 SYGVKD. Here the CDR3 reads CATSRDSRTGELFF. The CDR3 DNA sequence: TGTGCCACCTCCCGGGACAGTCGTACCGGGGAGCTGTTTTTT.

This clonotype came up many times. The chain links TRBV12-5 to TRBJ2-1; unclear D gene. The germline V gene has CDR1 LGHNT and CDR2 FRNRAP. V shed 0 bases and J shed 9 bases, with 12 bases lying between them. This CDR3 comprises 14 residues. The CDR3, as DNA: TGTGCTAGTGGTTTGGTAAAGAGGTTTTCTGAGCAGTTCTTC. It is translated as CASGLVKRFSEQFF.

This clonotype appeared many times. The chain has TRBV2 and TRBJ1-1, with D perhaps TRBD1 (5 bases). This CDR3 comprises 15 residues. Between the trimmed V and J ends, which lost 6 bases and 1 base, there was a span of 15 bases. Germline V gene lookup returns CDR1 SNHLY and CDR2 FYNNEI. CDR3 sequence reads: CASRDSLRENTEAFF. The CDR3 coding sequence is TGTGCCAGCAGAGACAGCCTGAGGGAGAACACTGAAGCTTTCTTT.